The source of this T cell receptor beta chain is a study of OX40 agonist ivuxolimab in advanced cancers. Libraries were prepared by immunoSEQ multiplex PCR; TCRdb keeps only in-frame clonotypes and omits some of them. The sample yields 90,000 or so clones, more than 75% seen once. The CDR3 is 14 amino acids. Germline V gene lookup returns CDR1 SGHRS and CDR2 YFSETQ. Trimming shortened V by 4 bases and J by 4 bases, and 11 bases separated the two germline ends. This clone appeared a single time. The chain combines TRBV5-1 with TRBJ1-4; a weak D match, TRBD1 (5 bases). Sequencing was performed on CD4+ or CD8+ T cells sorted from blood, taken in a trial of the OX40 agonist ivuxolimab. The TCR sequence derives from an adult with an advanced solid tumor such as melanoma, head and neck, liver or kidney cancer. The CDR3 loop is CASSPGGFNEKLFF. The DNA of the CDR3 is TGCGCCAGCAGCCCTGGGGGGTTTAATGAAAAACTGTTTTTT.